The 4 T cell receptor beta chains below were found in one sample sequenced in a study of cytomegalovirus exposure and HLA in healthy donors. Use of 60 Vbeta and 13 Jbeta primers characterized the PCR. Sequencing was performed with immunoSEQ multiplex PCR; in TCRdb, only in-frame clones are kept and a portion is missing. The sample lists approximately 100,000 clones; around 80% were seen once. Sequencing was done on a sample of PBMCs. These receptors were collected from a man younger than 30 in good health and CMV-seropositive.

A word on this clone: The junction and the germline gene differ at one end; a read error may be behind it. The identical CDR3 is also encoded by other nucleotide sequences in the sample. The chain couples TRBV4-1 to TRBJ1-1, with D possibly being TRBD1 (6 bases). The CDR3 extends over 16 amino acids. The germline gives CDR1 MGHRA, CDR2 YSYEKL. In DNA, the CDR3 is TGCGCCAGCAGCCGTCCGGGACAAGTTATGAACACTGAGGCTTTCTTT. This codes for CASSRPGQVMNTEAFF.

CDR3 protein: CASSVELTTGELFF. As DNA, the CDR3 is TGTGCCAGCAGCGTAGAACTAACCACCGGGGAGCTGTTTTTT. V usage is TRBV9 and J usage is TRBJ2-2, with no clear D. The CDR3 consists of 14 residues. With 0 bases removed from V and 4 bases from J, the gap between germline ends came to 7 bases. Germline CDR1 reads SGDLS; CDR2 reads YYNGEE.

A remark on this clone: One end of the junction varies from germline; a read error may be responsible. This sequence joins TRBV5-1 and TRBJ2-7; 11 bases match TRBD2. This CDR3 is built from 12 residues. CDR1 is SGHRS, CDR2 YFSETQ, per germline. CDR3 in DNA: TGCGCCAGCAGCTCTAGCGGGGGGTTTGTTCACTTC. This sequence encodes CASSSSGGFVHF.

This clone was recorded only once. The CDR3 DNA reads TGTGCCAGCAGTGGGAGGGAGTTGAACACCGGGGAGCTGTTTTTT. This translates into CASSGRELNTGELFF. The chain joins TRBV6-1 to TRBJ2-2, with TRBD2 as a possible D gene (6 bases). CDR1 is MNHNS and CDR2 is SASEGT in the germline V gene. This CDR3 contains 15 residues. Trimming took 4 bases from V and 1 from J, leaving 10 bases between them.